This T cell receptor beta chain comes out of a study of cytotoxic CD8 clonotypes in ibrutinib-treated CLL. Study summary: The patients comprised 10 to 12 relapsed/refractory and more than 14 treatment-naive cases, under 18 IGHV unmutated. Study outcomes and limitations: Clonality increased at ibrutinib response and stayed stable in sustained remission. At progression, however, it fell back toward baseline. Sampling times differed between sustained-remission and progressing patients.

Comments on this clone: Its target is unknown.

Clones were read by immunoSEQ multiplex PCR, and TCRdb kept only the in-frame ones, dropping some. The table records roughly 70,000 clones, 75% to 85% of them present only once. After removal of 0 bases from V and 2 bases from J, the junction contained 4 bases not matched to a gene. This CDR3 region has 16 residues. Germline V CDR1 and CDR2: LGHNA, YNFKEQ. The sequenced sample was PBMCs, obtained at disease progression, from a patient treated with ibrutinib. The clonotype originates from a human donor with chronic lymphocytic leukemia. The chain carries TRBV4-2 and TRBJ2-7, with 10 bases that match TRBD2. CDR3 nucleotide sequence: TGTGCCAGCAGCCAAGATACCAGCGGGAGGGCCTACGAGCAGTACTTC. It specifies CASSQDTSGRAYEQYF.